Below are 31 T cell receptor beta chains sequenced from a single sample in a study of T-cell reconstitution after alpha-beta-depleted transplantation in children. The authors prepared the TCRbeta library with unique molecular identifiers. Via MiXCR, TCRdb re-called the PCR reads, giving one row per CDR3 protein. The data contain hundreds of thousands of distinct CDR3 sequences, around 13% of them seen just once; the ten biggest clones take up 0.79%. The source was PBMCs, collected before TCRalphabeta/CD19-depleted stem cell transplant. All receptors come from a girl aged 2 to 9 with congenital amegakaryocytic thrombocytopenia, due to receive a stem cell transplant.

This clonotype showed up many times. The rearrangement uses TRBV15 and TRBJ2-3; D ambiguous. V gave up 7 bases and J gave up 0 bases, with 14 bases separating them. CDR3 length: 15 residues. Per the germline V gene, CDR1 is LNHNV and CDR2 is YYDKDF (reference sequence). The CDR3 here is CATNLRAASTDTQYF. CDR3 DNA sequence: TGTGCCACCAACCTCCGGGCCGCAAGCACAGATACGCAGTATTTT. Supplemented by reference TRBV15 and TRBJ2-3, the full variable domain reads DAMVIQNPRYQVTQFGKPVTLSCSQTLNHNVMYWYQQKSSQAPKLLFHYYDKDFNNEADTPDNFQSRRPNTSFCFLDIRSPGLGDTAMYLCATNLRAASTDTQYFGPGTRLTVL.

The chain uses TRBV5-1 and TRBJ2-2; 8 bases match TRBD2. CDR3 length: 16 residues. Per germline, CDR1 SGHRS and CDR2 YFSETQ. The trim removed 0 bases at V and 6 bases at J, leaving 7 bases unmatched. This chain's CDR3 is CASSLVAGGPPGELFF. The CDR3 coding sequence is TGCGCCAGCAGCTTGGTGGCGGGAGGCCCGCCCGGGGAGCTGTTTTTT. The full variable domain, rest sourced from reference TRBV5-1 and TRBJ2-2, is KAGVTQTPRYLIKTRGQQVTLSCSPISGHRSVSWYQQTPGQGLQFLFEYFSETQRNKGNFPGRFSGRQFSNSRSEMNVSTLELGDSALYLCASSLVAGGPPGELFFGEGSRLTVL.

The V and J genes are TRBV19 and TRBJ2-6; D is undetermined. The CDR3 runs to 13 residues. The ends were cut back, 9 bases at V and 4 bases at J, with 10 bases in the middle. Per germline, CDR1 LNHDA and CDR2 SQIVND (reference sequence). Here the CDR3 DNA reads TGTGCCAGAACAGCAGCCGGGGCCAACGTCCTGACTTTC. As protein: CARTAAGANVLTF.

This chain joins TRBV20-1 and TRBJ1-3, with D uncertain. The V end lost 2 bases, the J end lost 3 bases, and 8 bases lay between the germline ends. Germline V gene sequence: CDR1 DFQATT, CDR2 SNEGSKA (reference sequence). This CDR3 has 13 residues. CDR3 bases: TGCAGTGCTAGAACCGCAGGTGGAAACACCATATATTTT. The encoded protein is CSARTAGGNTIYF.

This clonotype was found many times. This chain uses TRBV29-1 with TRBJ1-6; D is uncertain. In germline, CDR1 is SQVTM, CDR2 ANQGSEA. The CDR3 covers 14 residues. Between the trimmed V and J ends, which lost 6 bases and 7 bases, there was a span of 16 bases. DNA of the CDR3: TGCAGCGTCCACACCAGCGAACCAAATTCACCCCTCCACTTT. Its protein product is CSVHTSEPNSPLHF.

As regards this clonotype: A much larger clone lies one base from this, so it may be a read error. This chain connects TRBV18 to TRBJ1-3, with D tentatively TRBD1 (5 bases). The CDR3 covers 16 residues. Germline lookup yields CDR1 KGHSH and CDR2 LQKENI. Here the CDR3 DNA reads TGTGCCAGCTCACCCGGGGGGTTGACCGCTGGAAACACCATACATTTT. Translating it yields CASSPGGLTAGNTIHF.

This clonotype occurred many times. J is TRBJ2-2 and V is TRBV10-3; TRBD2 is a possible D gene (5 bases). Trimming took 11 bases from V and 7 from J, leaving 17 bases between them. CDR1 is ENHRY, CDR2 SYGVKD, per germline. CDR3 length: 13 amino acids. The CDR3 spells CAARARGGGELFF. The DNA for the CDR3 is TGTGCCGCCCGGGCCAGAGGAGGCGGGGAGCTGTTTTTT.

This clonotype has at least ten counts. This chain uses TRBV6-1 with TRBJ2-5; D unclear. The CDR3 loop spans 13 amino acids. CDR1 is MNHNS, CDR2 SASEGT, per germline. The V gene lost 8 bases and the J gene lost 2 bases, with 12 bases spanning the gap. The CDR3 region is CASFSSRQETQYF. CDR3 sequence (DNA): TGTGCCAGCTTTTCGTCTCGACAAGAGACCCAGTACTTC.

Many counts were recorded for this clonotype. The chain links TRBV20-1 to TRBJ1-1; possibly TRBD1 for D (5 bases). This CDR3 has 15 residues. The V and J ends lost 0 bases and 5 bases respectively, with 16 bases between them. Germline V gene data show CDR1 as DFQATT and CDR2 as SNEGSKA (reference sequence). The CDR3 bases are TGCAGTGCTAGAGATTCGGGGGGACGAGGGACTGAAGCTTTCTTT. This gives the protein CSARDSGGRGTEAFF.

J is TRBJ2-1 and V is TRBV5-5; D is possibly TRBD1 (6 bases). The germline CDR1 and CDR2 sequences are SGHKS and YYEKEE (reference sequence). The CDR3 runs 13 residues. V lost 5 bases and J 5 bases, leaving 11 bases between the germline ends. The CDR3 sequence: CASRSTGNNEQFF. CDR3 in DNA: TGTGCCAGCAGGTCGACAGGTAACAATGAGCAGTTCTTC.

This clonotype has ten or more counts. This chain connects TRBV11-2 to TRBJ2-5; D is perhaps TRBD2 (5 bases). There are 15 residues in the CDR3. V dropped 0 bases and J dropped 5 bases, with 13 bases sitting between them. The germline V gene has CDR1 SGHAT and CDR2 FQNNGV. CDR3 nucleotides: TGTGCCAGCAGCTTAGAAGTTGGAGGTTATGAGACCCAGTACTTC. Translating it yields CASSLEVGGYETQYF.

Many counts were recorded for this clonotype. The chain employs TRBV12-3 or TRBV12-4 and TRBJ2-5; the match to TRBD2 covers 11 bases. Germline trimming cut 3 bases from V and 1 base from J; bases unmatched to any gene: 1. The CDR3 has 15 amino acids. This CDR3 reads CASSLGLAAQETQYF. The CDR3 DNA sequence: TGTGCCAGCAGTTTGGGACTAGCGGCCCAAGAGACCCAGTACTTC.

This clonotype was detected only a few times. This chain links TRBV27 with TRBJ2-7, with D maybe TRBD2 (5 bases). V was trimmed by 8 bases and J by 3 bases, leaving 17 bases between them. From germline, CDR1 is MNHEY and CDR2 SMNVEV (reference sequence). CDR3 size: 14 residues. The CDR3 DNA sequence: TGTGCCAGCCGGTCGGGGAGCTCTCTCTACGAGCAGTACTTC. It encodes CASRSGSSLYEQYF.

The table lists this clonotype with many counts. The CDR3 nucleotides are TGTGCCAGCTACCGAGAGGATACGCAGTATTTT. This translates into CASYREDTQYF. This chain uses TRBV18 with TRBJ2-3; D uncertain. Germline V gene sequence: CDR1 KGHSH, CDR2 LQKENI. This CDR3 spans 11 amino acids. Trimming shortened V by 7 bases and J by 6 bases, and 8 bases separated the two germline ends. Supplemented by reference TRBV18 and TRBJ2-3, the full variable domain reads NAGVMQNPRHLVRRRGQEARLRCSPMKGHSHVYWYRQLPEEGLKFMVYLQKENIIDESGMPKERFSAEFPKEGPSILRIQQVVRGDSAAYFCASYREDTQYFGPGTRLTVL.

This clonotype has at least ten counts. The chain couples TRBV2 to TRBJ2-1; D possibly corresponds to TRBD2 (5 bases). This CDR3 contains 18 residues. Looked up from germline, CDR1 is SNHLY and CDR2 is FYNNEI. V dropped 6 bases and J dropped 2 bases, with 23 bases sitting between them. CDR3 nucleotide sequence: TGTGCCAGCAGGAAGAGGGTTGGCCTAGCAGTTACCTACAATGAGCAGTTCTTC. Its protein is CASRKRVGLAVTYNEQFF. The variable domain in full, with the rest retrieved from reference TRBV2 and TRBJ2-1, is EPEVTQTPSHQVTQMGQEVILRCVPISNHLYFYWYRQILGQKVEFLVSFYNNEISEKSEIFDDQFSVERPDGSNFTLKIRSTKLEDSAMYFCASRKRVGLAVTYNEQFFGPGTRLTVL.

This chain uses TRBV29-1 with TRBJ2-1; 11 bases fit TRBD2. Germline trimming cut 6 bases from V and 6 bases from J; bases unmatched to any gene: 7. Germline values: CDR1 SQVTM, CDR2 ANQGSEA. The CDR3 totals 14 residues. CDR3: CSVGLAGGPNEQFF. The CDR3 DNA reads TGCAGCGTAGGATTAGCGGGAGGGCCCAATGAGCAGTTCTTC.

This clonotype was seen ten or more times. The rearrangement links TRBV28 to TRBJ1-1; D is unresolved. The CDR3 runs 12 residues. Germline values: CDR1 MDHEN, CDR2 SYDVKM. Trimming took off 7 bases at V and 3 bases at J, with 9 bases between the two ends. In DNA form, the CDR3 reads TGTGCCAGCACCCCGAGGCACACTGAAGCTTTCTTT. This codes for CASTPRHTEAFF.

The sample holds many counts of this clonotype. The CDR3 DNA is TGCGCCAGCAGCATTGACACCGGGGAGCTGTTTTTT. It codes for CASSIDTGELFF. The chain is built from TRBV5-1 and TRBJ2-2; no clear D gene. The CDR3 loop spans 12 amino acids. Per germline, CDR1 SGHRS and CDR2 YFSETQ. V lost 4 bases and J 3 bases, leaving 4 bases between the germline ends.

This chain links TRBV3-1 with TRBJ2-7, with unresolved D. Germline values: CDR1 LGHDT, CDR2 YNNKEL (reference sequence). Trimming stripped 4 bases from V and 2 bases from J, with 9 bases between. The CDR3 runs 13 residues. The CDR3, as DNA: TGTGCCAGCAGCCGCTCGTCGGCCTACGAGCAGTACTTC. Protein sequence: CASSRSSAYEQYF.

This clonotype was recorded many times. The CDR3 protein is CSVGISYNEQFF. The CDR3 coding sequence is TGCAGCGTTGGTATCTCCTACAATGAGCAGTTCTTC. This chain joins TRBV29-1 and TRBJ2-1; D remains ambiguous. The CDR3 spans 12 residues. CDR1 is SQVTM, CDR2 ANQGSEA, per germline. V dropped 4 bases and J dropped 0 bases, with 4 bases sitting between them.

The CDR3, as DNA: TGTGCCAGCAGCCCCTATCGGACAGCCTACAATGAGCAGTTCTTC. Residues: CASSPYRTAYNEQFF. The chain is built from TRBV14 and TRBJ2-1, with D possibly being TRBD1 (6 bases). Trimming pared 4 bases from V and 2 bases from J, leaving 12 bases between. The germline V gene encodes CDR1 SGHDN and CDR2 FVKESK. The CDR3 runs to 15 residues.

This clonotype was counted many times. The V gene is TRBV20-1, the J gene TRBJ2-1; 8 bases are shared with TRBD1. J gave up 6 bases and V 6 bases, and 13 bases lay outside the gene matches. Germline V lookup: CDR1 DFQATT, CDR2 SNEGSKA (reference sequence). CDR3 size: 15 residues. The CDR3 DNA is TGCAGTGCCAGATACCTCGGGACAGGCCCCAATGAGCAGTTCTTC. Translation gives CSARYLGTGPNEQFF.

In its sample, this clonotype was seen a few times. V gene TRBV7-9 combines with J gene TRBJ1-1; D is unresolved. This CDR3 contains 15 residues. CDR1 is SEHNR and CDR2 is FQNEAQ in the germline V gene (reference sequence). V was clipped by 5 bases and J by 1 base, with 14 bases between them. CDR3 protein: CASSQVSSPNTEAFF. The CDR3, as DNA: TGTGCCAGCAGCCAAGTCAGTTCCCCGAACACTGAAGCTTTCTTT. The whole variable domain, remainder taken from reference TRBV7-9 and TRBJ1-1, is DTGVSQNPRHKITKRGQNVTFRCDPISEHNRLYWYRQTLGQGPEFLTYFQNEAQLEKSRLLSDRFSAERPKGSFSTLEIQRTEQGDSAMYLCASSQVSSPNTEAFFGQGTRLTVV.

On this clonotype itself: A much larger clone differs by one base, so this may be a read error. This chain connects TRBV10-3 to TRBJ2-7; 7 nucleotides line up with TRBD1. Germline lookup yields CDR1 ENHRY and CDR2 SYGVKD. The CDR3 is 11 residues long. The CDR3 coding sequence is TGTGCCATCGGGACAGCCTACGAGCACTACTTC. Amino acid sequence: CAIGTAYEHYF.

This chain uses TRBV18 with TRBJ2-3; D is possibly TRBD2 (5 bases). Germline V lookup: CDR1 KGHSH, CDR2 LQKENI. CDR3 size: 15 residues. V gave up 6 bases and J gave up 6 bases, with 19 bases separating them. The CDR3 loop reads CASSRVDLGVDTQYF. CDR3 bases: TGTGCCAGCTCCCGAGTCGATCTCGGGGTTGATACGCAGTATTTT. Based on the CDR3 plus reference TRBV18 and TRBJ2-3, the full variable domain is NAGVMQNPRHLVRRRGQEARLRCSPMKGHSHVYWYRQLPEEGLKFMVYLQKENIIDESGMPKERFSAEFPKEGPSILRIQQVVRGDSAAYFCASSRVDLGVDTQYFGPGTRLTVL.

This clonotype was detected a few times. The CDR3 region has the DNA TGTGCCAGCAGTTTTCTTGGGAGGTGGGAGAACACAGATACGCAGTATTTT. This sequence encodes CASSFLGRWENTDTQYF. The V call is TRBV12-3 or TRBV12-4, the J call TRBJ2-3, with D possibly TRBD2 on 6 matching bases. The CDR3 is 17 amino acids. The V and J ends lost 3 bases and 2 bases respectively, with 18 bases between them.

Many counts were recorded for this clonotype. The chain employs TRBV7-9 and TRBJ2-1; D might be TRBD2 (6 bases). Per the germline V gene, CDR1 is SEHNR and CDR2 is FQNEAQ (reference sequence). The CDR3 consists of 13 residues. V lost 5 bases and J 5 bases, leaving 10 bases between the germline ends. Here the CDR3 reads CASSRGANNEQFF. DNA of the CDR3: TGTGCCAGCAGCCGCGGGGCAAACAATGAGCAGTTCTTC.

This clonotype has ten or more counts. V and J are TRBV7-2 and TRBJ1-6; no firm D call. CDR1 is SGHTA and CDR2 is FQGNSA in the germline V gene. There are 15 residues in the CDR3. Trimming left V 0 bases short and J 7 bases short, with 10 bases between. Here the CDR3 DNA reads TGTGCCAGCAGCTTAGCGCGACGCAGGAATTCACCCCTCCACTTT. Protein sequence: CASSLARRRNSPLHF.

J is TRBJ1-1 and V is TRBV20-1; D gene uncertain. CDR3 length: 11 residues. Germline V gives CDR1 DFQATT, CDR2 SNEGSKA (reference sequence). Between the trimmed V and J ends, which lost 3 bases and 5 bases, there was a span of 7 bases. Written as DNA, the CDR3 is TGCAGTGCTAGTGGCCAGACTGAAGCTTTCTTT. Residues: CSASGQTEAFF.

This clonotype was recorded at least ten times. The chain employs TRBV13 and TRBJ2-3; 14 bases line up with TRBD2. This CDR3 is 19 amino acids long. Unmatched junction bases numbered 7, after V lost 2 bases and J lost 0 bases. CDR1 and CDR2 from the germline V gene are PRHDT and FYEKMQ (reference sequence). CDR3 protein: CASSLFGTSGSFSTDTQYF. DNA of the CDR3: TGTGCCAGCAGCTTATTCGGGACTAGCGGGAGCTTTAGCACAGATACGCAGTATTTT.

The chain has TRBV27 and TRBJ2-3, with 7 bases matching TRBD2. V shed 4 bases and J 3 bases; nucleotides not matched to a gene: 7. CDR1 is MNHEY and CDR2 is SMNVEV in the germline V gene (reference sequence). The CDR3 covers 15 residues. This CDR3 is CASSSLPAGTDTQYF. In DNA, the CDR3 is TGTGCCAGCAGTTCCCTACCAGCGGGAACAGATACGCAGTATTTT.